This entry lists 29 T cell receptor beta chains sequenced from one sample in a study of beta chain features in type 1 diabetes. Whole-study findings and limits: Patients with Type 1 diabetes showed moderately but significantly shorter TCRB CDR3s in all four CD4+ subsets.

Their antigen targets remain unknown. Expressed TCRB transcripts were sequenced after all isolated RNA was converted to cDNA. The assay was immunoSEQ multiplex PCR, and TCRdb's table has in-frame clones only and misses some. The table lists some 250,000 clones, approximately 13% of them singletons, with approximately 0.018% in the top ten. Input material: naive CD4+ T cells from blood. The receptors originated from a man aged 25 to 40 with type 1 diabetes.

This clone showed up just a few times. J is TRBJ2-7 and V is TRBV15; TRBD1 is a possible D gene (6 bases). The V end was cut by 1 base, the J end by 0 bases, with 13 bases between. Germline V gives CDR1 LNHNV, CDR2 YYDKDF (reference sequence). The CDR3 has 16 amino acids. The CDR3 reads CATSRARDISSYEQYF. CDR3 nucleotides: TGTGCCACCAGCAGAGCCCGGGACATAAGCTCCTACGAGCAGTACTTC.

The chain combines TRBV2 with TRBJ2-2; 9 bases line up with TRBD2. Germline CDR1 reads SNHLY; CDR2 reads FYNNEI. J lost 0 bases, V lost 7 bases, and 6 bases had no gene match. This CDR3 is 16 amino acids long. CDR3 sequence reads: CASTRTSVANTGELFF. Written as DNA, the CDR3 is TGTGCCAGCACCCGGACTAGCGTCGCGAACACCGGGGAGCTGTTTTTT.

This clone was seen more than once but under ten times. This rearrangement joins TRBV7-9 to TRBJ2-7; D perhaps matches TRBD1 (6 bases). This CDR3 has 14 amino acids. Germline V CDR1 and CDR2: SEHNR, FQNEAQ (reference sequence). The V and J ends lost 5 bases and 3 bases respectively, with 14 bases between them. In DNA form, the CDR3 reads TGTGCCAGCAGCACAGGGTCCTCCTTCTACGAGCAGTACTTC. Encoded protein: CASSTGSSFYEQYF.

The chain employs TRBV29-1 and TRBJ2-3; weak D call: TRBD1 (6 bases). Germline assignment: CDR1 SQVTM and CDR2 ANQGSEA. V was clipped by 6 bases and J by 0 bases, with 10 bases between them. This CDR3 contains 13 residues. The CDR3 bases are TGCAGCGTCGGGACACTCAGCACAGATACGCAGTATTTT. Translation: CSVGTLSTDTQYF.

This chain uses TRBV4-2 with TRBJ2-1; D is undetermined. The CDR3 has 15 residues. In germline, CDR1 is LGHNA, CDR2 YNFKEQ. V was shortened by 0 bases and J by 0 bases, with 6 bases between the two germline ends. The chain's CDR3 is CASSQETRSYNEQFF. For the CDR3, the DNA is TGTGCCAGCAGCCAAGAGACTCGCTCCTACAATGAGCAGTTCTTC.

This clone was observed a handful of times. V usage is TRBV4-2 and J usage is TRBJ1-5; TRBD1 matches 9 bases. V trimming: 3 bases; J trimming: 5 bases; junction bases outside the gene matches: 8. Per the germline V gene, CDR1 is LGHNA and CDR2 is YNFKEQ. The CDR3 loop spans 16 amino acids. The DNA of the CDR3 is TGTGCCAGCAGCCAGGGGACAGGGTCAGGCGATCAGCCCCAGCATTTT. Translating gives CASSQGTGSGDQPQHF.

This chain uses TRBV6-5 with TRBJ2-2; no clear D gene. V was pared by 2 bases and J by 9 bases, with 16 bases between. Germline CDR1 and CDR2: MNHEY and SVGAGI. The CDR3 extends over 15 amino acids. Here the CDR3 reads CASSYAGSLSRELFF. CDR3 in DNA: TGTGCCAGCAGTTACGCAGGTTCCTTGAGTCGGGAGCTGTTTTTT.

The CDR3 sequence is CASSRTRDRGREDTEAFF. In DNA, the CDR3 is TGTGCCAGCTCACGAACGAGGGACAGGGGGCGAGAGGACACTGAAGCTTTCTTT. The V call is TRBV18, the J call TRBJ1-1; 12 bases fit TRBD1. From germline, CDR1 is KGHSH and CDR2 LQKENI. This CDR3 contains 18 residues. The J segment lost 3 bases and the V segment lost 4 bases, leaving 12 bases of the junction unmatched.

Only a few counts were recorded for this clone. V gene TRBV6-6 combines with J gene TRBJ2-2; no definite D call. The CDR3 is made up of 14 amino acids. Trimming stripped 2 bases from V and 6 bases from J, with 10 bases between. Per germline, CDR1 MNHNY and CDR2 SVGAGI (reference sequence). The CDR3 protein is CASSYSVLAGELFF. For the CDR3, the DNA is TGTGCCAGCAGTTACAGCGTCCTGGCCGGGGAGCTGTTTTTT.

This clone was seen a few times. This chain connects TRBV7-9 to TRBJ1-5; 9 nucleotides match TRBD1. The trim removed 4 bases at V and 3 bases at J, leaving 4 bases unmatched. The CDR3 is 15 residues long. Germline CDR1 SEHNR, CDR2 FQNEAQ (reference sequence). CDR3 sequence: CASSSGQGPNQPQHF. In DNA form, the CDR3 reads TGTGCCAGCAGCTCGGGACAGGGACCCAATCAGCCCCAGCATTTT.

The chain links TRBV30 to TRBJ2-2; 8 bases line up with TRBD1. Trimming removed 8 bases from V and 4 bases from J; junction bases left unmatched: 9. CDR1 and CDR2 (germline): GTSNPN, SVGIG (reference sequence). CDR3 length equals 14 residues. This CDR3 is CAGRDRRSTGELFF. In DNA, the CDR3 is TGTGCCGGCCGGGACAGGAGATCCACCGGGGAGCTGTTTTTT.

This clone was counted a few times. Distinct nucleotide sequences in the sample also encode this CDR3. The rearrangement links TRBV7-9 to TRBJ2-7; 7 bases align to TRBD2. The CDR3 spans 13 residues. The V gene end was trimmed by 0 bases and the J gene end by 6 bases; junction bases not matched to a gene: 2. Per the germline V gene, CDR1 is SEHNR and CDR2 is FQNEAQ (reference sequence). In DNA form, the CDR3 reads TGTGCCAGCAGCTTAGCGGGAGGGCGCGAGCAGTACTTC. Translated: CASSLAGGREQYF.

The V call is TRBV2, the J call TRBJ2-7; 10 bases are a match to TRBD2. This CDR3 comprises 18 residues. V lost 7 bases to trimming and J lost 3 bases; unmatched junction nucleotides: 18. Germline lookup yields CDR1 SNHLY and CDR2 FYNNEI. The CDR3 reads CASTEGLAGDHYLYEQYF. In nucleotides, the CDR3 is TGTGCCAGCACCGAGGGGCTAGCGGGAGACCATTACCTCTACGAGCAGTACTTC.

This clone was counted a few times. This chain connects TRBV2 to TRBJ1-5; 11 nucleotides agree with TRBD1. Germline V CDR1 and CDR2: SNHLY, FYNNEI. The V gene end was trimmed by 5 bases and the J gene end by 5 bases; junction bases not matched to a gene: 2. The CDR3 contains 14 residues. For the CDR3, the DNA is TGTGCCAGCAGTTGGACAGGGGGCGATCAGCCCCAGCATTTT. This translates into CASSWTGGDQPQHF.

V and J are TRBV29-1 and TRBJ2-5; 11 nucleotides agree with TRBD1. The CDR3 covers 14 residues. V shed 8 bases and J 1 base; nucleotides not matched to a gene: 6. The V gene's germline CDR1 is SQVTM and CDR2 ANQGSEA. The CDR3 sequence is CSTWTGGFQETQYF. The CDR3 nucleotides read TGCAGCACTTGGACAGGGGGCTTCCAAGAGACCCAGTACTTC.

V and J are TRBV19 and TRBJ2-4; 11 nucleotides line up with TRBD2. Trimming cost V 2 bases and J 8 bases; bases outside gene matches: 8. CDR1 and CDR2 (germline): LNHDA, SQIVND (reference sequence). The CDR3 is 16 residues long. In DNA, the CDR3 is TGTGCCAGTAGTATAAGTAGCGGGAGGGCCGGGGACATTCAGTACTTC. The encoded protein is CASSISSGRAGDIQYF.

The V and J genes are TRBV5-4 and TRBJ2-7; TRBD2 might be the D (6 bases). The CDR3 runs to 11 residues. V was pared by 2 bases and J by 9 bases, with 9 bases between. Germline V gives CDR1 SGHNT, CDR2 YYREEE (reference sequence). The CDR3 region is CASSFGGGQYF. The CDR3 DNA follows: TGTGCCAGCAGCTTTGGGGGAGGGCAGTACTTC.

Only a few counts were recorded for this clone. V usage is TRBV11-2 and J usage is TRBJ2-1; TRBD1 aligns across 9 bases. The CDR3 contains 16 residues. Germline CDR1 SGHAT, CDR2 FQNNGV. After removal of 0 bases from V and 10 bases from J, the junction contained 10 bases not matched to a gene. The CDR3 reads CASSLENRGRTTEQFF. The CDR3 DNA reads TGTGCCAGCAGCTTAGAGAACAGGGGGCGAACCACGGAGCAGTTCTTC.

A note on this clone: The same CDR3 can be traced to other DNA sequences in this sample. The DNA of the CDR3 is TGTGCCAGCAGTAGCGGGGGGCGCACAGATACGCAGTATTTT. Translation gives CASSSGGRTDTQYF. The V and J genes are TRBV6-5 and TRBJ2-3; 9 bases align to TRBD2. This CDR3 spans 14 amino acids. Germline V gives CDR1 MNHEY, CDR2 SVGAGI. With V trimmed by 5 bases and J by 1 base, 1 base remained unmatched.

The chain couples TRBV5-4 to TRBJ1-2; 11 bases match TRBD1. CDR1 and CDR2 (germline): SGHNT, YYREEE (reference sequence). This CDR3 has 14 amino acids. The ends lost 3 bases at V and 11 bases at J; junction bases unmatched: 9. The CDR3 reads CASSSGTGGEGYTF. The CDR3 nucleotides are TGTGCCAGCAGCTCGGGGACAGGGGGAGAGGGATACACCTTC.

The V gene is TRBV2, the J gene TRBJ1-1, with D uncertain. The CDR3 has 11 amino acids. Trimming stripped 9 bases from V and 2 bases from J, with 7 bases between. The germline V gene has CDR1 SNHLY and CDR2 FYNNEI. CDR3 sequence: CARGINTEAFF. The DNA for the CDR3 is TGTGCCAGGGGCATAAACACTGAAGCTTTCTTT.

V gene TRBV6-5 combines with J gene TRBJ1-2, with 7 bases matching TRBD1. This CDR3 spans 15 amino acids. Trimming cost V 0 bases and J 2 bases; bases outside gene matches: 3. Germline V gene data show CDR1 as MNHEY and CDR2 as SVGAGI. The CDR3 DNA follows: TGTGCCAGCAGTTACTCGAGACAGGGAAACTATGGCTACACCTTC. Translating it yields CASSYSRQGNYGYTF.

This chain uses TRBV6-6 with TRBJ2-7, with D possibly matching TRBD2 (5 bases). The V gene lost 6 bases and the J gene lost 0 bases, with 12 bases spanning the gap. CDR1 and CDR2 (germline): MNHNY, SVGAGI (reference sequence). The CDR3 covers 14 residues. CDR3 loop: CASRRTESSYEQYF. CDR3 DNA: TGTGCCAGCAGGAGGACTGAGAGCTCCTACGAGCAGTACTTC.

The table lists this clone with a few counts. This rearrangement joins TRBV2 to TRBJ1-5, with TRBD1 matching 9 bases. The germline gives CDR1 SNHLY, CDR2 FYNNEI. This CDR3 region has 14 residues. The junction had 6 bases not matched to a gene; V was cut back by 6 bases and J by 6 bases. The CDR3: CASSAGTGLQPQHF. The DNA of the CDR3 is TGTGCCAGCAGCGCCGGGACAGGGCTTCAGCCCCAGCATTTT. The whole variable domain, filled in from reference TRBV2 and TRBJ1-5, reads EPEVTQTPSHQVTQMGQEVILRCVPISNHLYFYWYRQILGQKVEFLVSFYNNEISEKSEIFDDQFSVERPDGSNFTLKIRSTKLEDSAMYFCASSAGTGLQPQHFGDGTRLSIL.

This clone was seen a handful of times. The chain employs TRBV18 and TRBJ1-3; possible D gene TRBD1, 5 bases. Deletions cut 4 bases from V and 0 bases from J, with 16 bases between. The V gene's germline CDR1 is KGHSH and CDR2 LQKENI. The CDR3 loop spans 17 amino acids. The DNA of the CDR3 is TGTGCCAGCTCACTACAGGACGTGCGGAACTCTGGAAACACCATATATTTT. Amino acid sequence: CASSLQDVRNSGNTIYF. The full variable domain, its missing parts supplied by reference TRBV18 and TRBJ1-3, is NAGVMQNPRHLVRRRGQEARLRCSPMKGHSHVYWYRQLPEEGLKFMVYLQKENIIDESGMPKERFSAEFPKEGPSILRIQQVVRGDSAAYFCASSLQDVRNSGNTIYFGEGSWLTVV.

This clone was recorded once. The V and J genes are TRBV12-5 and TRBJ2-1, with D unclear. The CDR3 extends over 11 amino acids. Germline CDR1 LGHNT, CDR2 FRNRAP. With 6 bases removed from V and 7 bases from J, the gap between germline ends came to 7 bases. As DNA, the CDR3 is TGTGCTAGTGGCCTACTAAATGAGCAGTTCTTC. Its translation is CASGLLNEQFF.

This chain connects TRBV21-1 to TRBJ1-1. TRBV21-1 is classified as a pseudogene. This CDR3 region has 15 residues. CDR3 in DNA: TGTGCCAGCAGGAACGGGACTAACATGAACACTGAAGCTTTCTTT. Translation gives CASRNGTNMNTEAFF.

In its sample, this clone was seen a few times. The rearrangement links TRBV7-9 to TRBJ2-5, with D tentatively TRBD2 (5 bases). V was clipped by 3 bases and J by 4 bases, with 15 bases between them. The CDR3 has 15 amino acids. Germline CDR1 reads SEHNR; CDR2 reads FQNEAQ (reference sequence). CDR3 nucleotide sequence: TGTGCCAGCAGCTTCCGGCCCCTCGGAGGAGAGACCCAGTACTTC. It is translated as CASSFRPLGGETQYF.

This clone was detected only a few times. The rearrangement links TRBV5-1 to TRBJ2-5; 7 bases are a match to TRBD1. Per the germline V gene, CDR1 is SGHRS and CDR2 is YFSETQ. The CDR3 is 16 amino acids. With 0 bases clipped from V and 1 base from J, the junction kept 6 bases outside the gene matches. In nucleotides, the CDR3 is TGCGCCAGCAGCTTGGGGAGCACAGGGGCCCAAGAGACCCAGTACTTC. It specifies CASSLGSTGAQETQYF.